These 32 T cell receptor beta chains were all obtained from the same sample, sequenced in a study of blood T cell repertoires in COVID-19. Sequencing was performed with immunoSEQ multiplex PCR; in TCRdb, only in-frame clones are kept and a portion is missing. This table holds 120,000 to 150,000 clones, around 80% found once. Sequencing input: peripheral blood. The receptors come from a man older than 75 with acute or convalescent COVID-19.

This clone has a single count. V usage is TRBV28 and J usage is TRBJ1-1; no definite D call. The CDR3 contains 13 residues. The germline V gene encodes CDR1 MDHEN and CDR2 SYDVKM. The germline V and J ends were trimmed by 6 bases and 1 base, with 9 bases remaining between them. The CDR3: CASRTAGNTEAFF. CDR3 bases: TGTGCCAGCAGAACGGCAGGGAACACTGAAGCTTTCTTT.

V usage is TRBV2 and J usage is TRBJ2-7, with TRBD1 matching 12 bases. This CDR3 has 15 residues. The V and J ends lost 3 bases and 2 bases, in that order; junction bases with no gene match: 2. CDR1 and CDR2 from the germline V gene are SNHLY and FYNNEI. The CDR3 coding sequence is TGTGCCAGCAGTGAGCGGGACAGGGGGCCCTACGAGCAGTACTTC. Translation gives CASSERDRGPYEQYF.

The chain couples TRBV4-3 to TRBJ1-3, with 10 bases fitting TRBD1. The junction had 7 bases not matched to a gene; V was cut back by 1 base and J by 4 bases. In germline, CDR1 is LGHNA, CDR2 YSLEER. CDR3 length equals 17 residues. The CDR3 reads CASSQAWTGGFGNTIYF. The CDR3 DNA follows: TGCGCCAGCAGCCAAGCATGGACAGGGGGTTTCGGAAACACCATATATTTT.

The J gene is TRBJ1-6, the V gene TRBV27; D ambiguous. CDR1 is MNHEY and CDR2 is SMNVEV in the germline V gene (reference sequence). CDR3 length: 13 residues. Trimming removed 8 bases at V and 3 bases at J, with 8 bases between. CDR3 in DNA: TGTGCCAGCGCAGGACTCTATAATTCACCCCTCCACTTT. Its protein is CASAGLYNSPLHF.

This clone was seen more than once but under ten times. The genes are TRBV4-3 and TRBJ1-6; D is unresolved. The germline V and J ends were trimmed by 1 base and 8 bases, with 9 bases remaining between them. Germline lookup yields CDR1 LGHNA and CDR2 YSLEER. The CDR3 has 14 amino acids. The chain's CDR3 is CASSQAVLDSPLHF. DNA for the CDR3: TGCGCCAGCAGCCAAGCGGTGTTGGATTCACCCCTCCACTTT.

The chain joins TRBV6-1 to TRBJ2-7; 9 positions match TRBD1. The CDR3 covers 17 residues. Unmatched junction bases numbered 12, after V lost 4 bases and J lost 2 bases. Per germline, CDR1 MNHNS and CDR2 SASEGT. CDR3 coding DNA: TGTGCCAGCAGTGGAGAGCCGACCGGACAGGGGCCCTACGAGCAGTACTTC. Protein sequence: CASSGEPTGQGPYEQYF.

The chain recombines TRBV6-5 with TRBJ1-6, with 9 bases lining up with TRBD1. The CDR3 loop spans 14 amino acids. The germline gives CDR1 MNHEY, CDR2 SVGAGI. The V gene end was trimmed by 8 bases and the J gene end by 9 bases; junction bases not matched to a gene: 8. This chain's CDR3 is CASGQGTGSSPLHF. In DNA, the CDR3 is TGTGCCAGCGGCCAAGGGACAGGGTCTTCACCCCTCCACTTT.

This clone was seen a handful of times. The chain uses TRBV28 and TRBJ1-5, with TRBD1 matching over 10 bases. Losses at the gene ends were 6 bases for V and 2 bases for J; bases not matched to a gene: 4. This CDR3 is 15 amino acids long. From germline, CDR1 is MDHEN and CDR2 SYDVKM. The CDR3 DNA sequence: TGTGCCAGCAGGCGACAGGGGGCAGGCAATCAGCCCCAGCATTTT. Translating it yields CASRRQGAGNQPQHF.

This clone has just a few counts. The chain has TRBV6-5 and TRBJ1-6, with D possibly being TRBD1 (6 bases). This CDR3 contains 13 residues. From germline, CDR1 is MNHEY and CDR2 SVGAGI. V lost 4 bases, J lost 9 bases, and 10 bases lay in between. The chain's CDR3 is CASSLRGFSPLHF. The DNA of the CDR3 is TGTGCCAGCAGTTTGAGGGGGTTTTCACCCCTCCACTTT.

V and J are TRBV15 and TRBJ1-4; TRBD1 might be the D (5 bases). The CDR3 sequence is 14 residues long. CDR1 LNHNV and CDR2 YYDKDF come from the germline V gene (reference sequence). The V end was cut by 8 bases, the J end by 7 bases, with 17 bases between. CDR3 amino acids: CATRERGEREKLFF. CDR3 nucleotides: TGTGCCACCCGGGAGAGGGGTGAGCGTGAAAAACTGTTTTTT.

This clone showed up just a few times. The chain carries TRBV11-3 and TRBJ2-7, with a tentative D call TRBD1 (5 bases). CDR1 and CDR2 from the germline V gene are SGHNT and YENEEA. Trimming took off 4 bases at V and 6 bases at J, with 10 bases between the two ends. The CDR3 covers 12 residues. The CDR3 DNA reads as TGTGCCAGCAGCTCTGACAGTTCCGAGCAGTACTTC. Translation: CASSSDSSEQYF. The full variable domain, its missing parts supplied by reference TRBV11-3 and TRBJ2-7, is EAGVVQSPRYKIIEKKQPVAFWCNPISGHNTLYWYLQNLGQGPELLIRYENEEAVDDSQLPKDRFSAERLKGVDSTLKIQPAELGDSAVYLCASSSDSSEQYFGPGTRLTVT.

The chain has TRBV7-2 and TRBJ2-3; D is uncertain. In germline, CDR1 is SGHTA, CDR2 FQGNSA. The length of the CDR3 is 13 residues. The ends were cut back, 7 bases at V and 4 bases at J, with 12 bases in the middle. In DNA, the CDR3 is TGTGCCAGCAAACGAGGCCCCGCAGATACGCAGTATTTT. Its protein is CASKRGPADTQYF.

In its sample, this clone was seen many times. The genes are TRBV2 and TRBJ1-2, with a tentative D call TRBD1 (5 bases). Germline lookup yields CDR1 SNHLY and CDR2 FYNNEI. V lost 10 bases and J lost 6, with 18 bases in between. The CDR3 runs 13 residues. CDR3 amino acids: CANRRAGLHGYTF. The CDR3 nucleotides read TGTGCCAACAGAAGGGCAGGGCTTCATGGCTACACCTTC.

This clone occurred a few times. The V call is TRBV5-1, the J call TRBJ2-7; maybe TRBD1 (6 bases). The CDR3 spans 15 residues. The V end lost 3 bases, the J end lost 4 bases, and 17 bases lay between the germline ends. The V gene's germline CDR1 is SGHRS and CDR2 YFSETQ. For the CDR3, the DNA is TGCGCCAGCAGCTCGATAGGGGGTAGCAATTACGAGCAGTACTTC. Residues: CASSSIGGSNYEQYF.

The rearrangement joins TRBV5-5 to TRBJ1-1; D ambiguous. Per the germline V gene, CDR1 is SGHKS and CDR2 is YYEKEE (reference sequence). Deletions cut 3 bases from V and 1 base from J, with 7 bases between. The CDR3 is made up of 13 amino acids. The CDR3 here is CASSSRRNTEAFF. CDR3 bases: TGTGCCAGCAGCTCCAGAAGGAACACTGAAGCTTTCTTT.

The chain has TRBV7-9 and TRBJ2-7; D may be TRBD1 (5 bases). Germline CDR1 is SEHNR and CDR2 is FQNEAQ (reference sequence). V was pared by 6 bases and J by 2 bases, with 11 bases between. The CDR3 totals 13 residues. The CDR3 nucleotides are TGTGCCAGCAGTCCGGACACTCCCTACGAGCAGTACTTC. This codes for CASSPDTPYEQYF.

The rearrangement joins TRBV19 to TRBJ1-2; the match to TRBD1 covers 8 bases. CDR3 length: 15 amino acids. The junction had 6 bases not matched to a gene; V was cut back by 4 bases and J by 2 bases. Germline loops: CDR1 LNHDA, CDR2 SQIVND (reference sequence). CDR3 nucleotides: TGTGCCAGTAGTACGACGACAGGGGCCAACTATGGCTACACCTTC. Its protein product is CASSTTTGANYGYTF.

The gene calls are TRBV28 and TRBJ1-2; 9 nucleotides match TRBD1. CDR3 length: 15 amino acids. Germline V lookup: CDR1 MDHEN, CDR2 SYDVKM. Losses at the gene ends were 7 bases for V and 4 bases for J; bases not matched to a gene: 10. The CDR3 spells CASTLGQGLGYGYTF. For the CDR3, the DNA is TGTGCCAGCACCTTGGGACAGGGTCTGGGCTATGGCTACACCTTC.

This clone is a singleton in its sample. This chain joins TRBV28 and TRBJ2-1; D might be TRBD2 (5 bases). CDR3 length: 12 residues. Germline V gives CDR1 MDHEN, CDR2 SYDVKM. The ends were cut back, 6 bases at V and 10 bases at J, with 13 bases in the middle. CDR3 residues: CASSPRRGEQFF. CDR3 nucleotides: TGTGCCAGCAGCCCAAGGAGAGGGGAGCAGTTCTTC.

The V gene is TRBV25-1, the J gene TRBJ1-3, with 7 bases matching TRBD1. The CDR3 extends over 14 amino acids. J lost 4 bases, V lost 5 bases, and 5 bases had no gene match. Germline CDR1 and CDR2: MGHDK and SYGVNS. The CDR3 is CASSPRTGGNTIYF. CDR3 bases: TGTGCCAGCAGTCCGCGGACAGGAGGAAACACCATATATTTT.

The rearrangement links TRBV27 to TRBJ1-2; TRBD1 matches 10 bases. CDR1 is MNHEY, CDR2 SMNVEV, per germline (reference sequence). Trimming cost V 0 bases and J 5 bases; bases outside gene matches: 3. CDR3 length: 15 amino acids. CDR3 loop: CASSLSGTGAYGYTF. CDR3 DNA sequence: TGTGCCAGCAGTTTATCTGGGACAGGGGCTTATGGCTACACCTTC.

V and J are TRBV12-3 or TRBV12-4 and TRBJ2-1, with D hard to call. Deletions cut 6 bases from V and 8 bases from J, with 8 bases between. This CDR3 has 11 residues. For the CDR3, the DNA is TGTGCCAGCAGACTAAGAGATGAGCAGTTCTTC. Translating it yields CASRLRDEQFF.

V gene TRBV7-9 combines with J gene TRBJ1-4; a weak D match, TRBD1 (6 bases). In germline, CDR1 is SEHNR, CDR2 FQNEAQ (reference sequence). The CDR3 length is 15 residues. V lost 2 bases to trimming and J lost 8 bases, with 15 bases between them. CDR3 in DNA: TGTGCCAGCAGCTTACTGGGACAAGGTGACGAAAAACTGTTTTTT. Translation gives CASSLLGQGDEKLFF.

The CDR3 DNA reads as TGCGCCAGCAGCCAAACTGCGGGGGGGCAGACACTGGGTTCCTACAATGAGCAGTTCTTC. Its translation: CASSQTAGGQTLGSYNEQFF. The chain couples TRBV5-1 to TRBJ2-1; the match to TRBD2 covers 9 bases. This CDR3 is 20 amino acids long. Germline V lookup: CDR1 SGHRS, CDR2 YFSETQ. V was clipped by 4 bases and J by 1 base; unmatched bases: 18.

The rearrangement uses TRBV14 and TRBJ2-5; D is perhaps TRBD1 (5 bases). This CDR3 comprises 15 residues. Germline lookup yields CDR1 SGHDN and CDR2 FVKESK. Trimming shortened V by 4 bases and J by 4 bases, and 16 bases separated the two germline ends. In nucleotides, the CDR3 is TGTGCCAGCAGCCTTATAACAGGAATTAGAGAGACCCAGTACTTC. This encodes CASSLITGIRETQYF.

The V and J genes are TRBV7-9 and TRBJ1-4, with 9 bases identical to TRBD1. Germline loops: CDR1 SEHNR, CDR2 FQNEAQ (reference sequence). The junction had 8 bases not matched to a gene; V was cut back by 5 bases and J by 7 bases. The CDR3 sequence is 15 residues long. The CDR3 spells CASSAPGQGVEKLFF. Here the CDR3 DNA reads TGTGCCAGCAGCGCCCCGGGACAGGGAGTTGAAAAACTGTTTTTT.

The rearrangement joins TRBV30 to TRBJ2-3, with D possibly being TRBD2 (6 bases). The CDR3 runs 15 residues. V dropped 2 bases and J dropped 1 base, with 13 bases sitting between them. The germline V gene encodes CDR1 GTSNPN and CDR2 SVGIG (reference sequence). As DNA, the CDR3 is TGTGCCTGGAGTTTTCGGGGGATTCGCACAGATACGCAGTATTTT. It encodes CAWSFRGIRTDTQYF.

This clone was picked up one time. The chain links TRBV7-6 to TRBJ2-5; D is ambiguous. Germline V gives CDR1 SGHVS, CDR2 FNYEAQ. The CDR3 has 13 residues. V was clipped by 6 bases and J by 6 bases, with 14 bases between them. CDR3: CASRAQDTKTQYF. The CDR3 nucleotides read TGTGCCAGCAGGGCCCAAGATACCAAGACCCAGTACTTC.

This clone was detected a few times. The chain links TRBV29-1 to TRBJ2-5, with 7 bases that match TRBD2. Germline trimming cut 4 bases from V and 5 bases from J; bases unmatched to any gene: 7. The CDR3 totals 13 residues. Germline lookup yields CDR1 SQVTM and CDR2 ANQGSEA. CDR3 sequence (DNA): TGCAGCGTTGTGGTGGGGAGGGTGGAGACCCAGTACTTC. It specifies CSVVVGRVETQYF.

This clone occurred once. The chain is built from TRBV5-1 and TRBJ2-3; 14 bases match TRBD2. V lost 3 bases, J lost 6 bases, and 0 bases stayed unmatched. The V gene's germline CDR1 is SGHRS and CDR2 YFSETQ. CDR3 length: 14 amino acids. The chain's CDR3 is CASSWTSGGDTQYF. The CDR3 bases are TGCGCCAGCAGCTGGACTAGCGGGGGGGATACGCAGTATTTT.

V gene TRBV4-3 combines with J gene TRBJ2-7; D is undetermined. Trimming pared 1 base from V and 3 bases from J, leaving 13 bases between. Germline CDR1 is LGHNA and CDR2 is YSLEER. The CDR3 runs to 15 residues. Here the CDR3 DNA reads TGCGCCAGCAGCCAAGGAAAAGCCGCCCACTACGAGCAGTACTTC. Its translation is CASSQGKAAHYEQYF.

The rearrangement uses TRBV6-5 and TRBJ1-2, with 7 bases fitting TRBD1. The germline V gene has CDR1 MNHEY and CDR2 SVGAGI. The CDR3 spans 15 residues. J lost 3 bases, V lost 2 bases, and 6 bases had no gene match. CDR3 sequence (DNA): TGTGCCAGCAGTTACAAGGCAGGGGGGTACTATGGCTACACCTTC. The encoded protein is CASSYKAGGYYGYTF.